This passage covers 25 T cell receptor beta chains from one sample sequenced in a study of shared clonotypes between healthy human individuals. TCRdb keeps only in-frame clones here, not all; method: immunoSEQ multiplex PCR. Here the sample spans a few million clones, more than 90% being singletons. Source material: naive CD4+ T cells sorted from blood. Subset of the sample: CD45RA+ positively selected. These receptors were collected from a man between 18 and 29 years old in good health.

Turning to this clone: This sample also contains other DNA sequences that code for the same CDR3. V and J are TRBV5-1 and TRBJ1-2, with D perhaps TRBD1 (5 bases). The CDR3 is 12 amino acids. Germline lookup yields CDR1 SGHRS and CDR2 YFSETQ. Trimming removed 5 bases from V and 2 bases from J, with 7 bases in between. DNA for the CDR3: TGCGCCAGCAGGCCAGGGAACTATGGCTACACCTTC. This translates into CASRPGNYGYTF.

As to this clone: The sample carries other DNA sequences with the same CDR3. V gene TRBV7-2 combines with J gene TRBJ1-4; D perhaps matches TRBD1 (5 bases). V lost 1 base and J 2 bases, leaving 11 bases between the germline ends. Germline V gene lookup returns CDR1 SGHTA and CDR2 FQGNSA. This CDR3 has 16 amino acids. CDR3 in amino acids: CASSLVGQGTNEKLFF. In nucleotides, the CDR3 is TGTGCCAGCAGCTTAGTCGGGCAGGGCACTAATGAAAAACTGTTTTTT.

The chain has TRBV5-1 and TRBJ2-2, with D maybe TRBD1 (6 bases). The CDR3 has 15 residues. V was cut by 0 bases and J by 3 bases, with 9 bases left in between. Germline V gene sequence: CDR1 SGHRS, CDR2 YFSETQ. The CDR3 region has the DNA TGCGCCAGCAGCTTGGCAGGGGCCGACACCGGGGAGCTGTTTTTT. It codes for CASSLAGADTGELFF.

In DNA form, the CDR3 reads TGCAGCGCTCGCACGGGTACTTATGGCTACACCTTC. It codes for CSARTGTYGYTF. The chain uses TRBV29-1 and TRBJ1-2, with D hard to call. Per germline, CDR1 SQVTM and CDR2 ANQGSEA. V was pared by 7 bases and J by 5 bases, with 14 bases between. The CDR3 length is 12 residues.

The J gene is TRBJ1-1, the V gene TRBV23-1; D is ambiguous. TRBV23-1 is known as an ORF, though its function is uncertain. Trimming pared 6 bases from V and 6 bases from J, leaving 8 bases between. CDR3 length: 11 amino acids. CDR3 residues: CASRPTPEAFF. CDR3 DNA: TGCGCCAGCAGGCCGACTCCTGAAGCTTTCTTT.

This clone turned up a few times. Here the CDR3 DNA reads TGTGCCAGCAGCCTAGATGCGGGAGCCGGGGGAAATGAGCAGTTCTTC. It is translated as CASSLDAGAGGNEQFF. The rearrangement joins TRBV7-2 to TRBJ2-1; 7 nucleotides line up with TRBD2. The germline V gene has CDR1 SGHTA and CDR2 FQGNSA. V shed 5 bases, J shed 7 bases, and the junction held 14 bases outside the gene matches. The CDR3 runs 16 residues.

This sequence joins TRBV25-1 and TRBJ2-2; perhaps D is TRBD1 or TRBD2 (6 bases each). Per the germline V gene, CDR1 is MGHDK and CDR2 is SYGVNS. V dropped 6 bases and J dropped 7 bases, with 24 bases sitting between them. The CDR3 loop spans 17 amino acids. CDR3 sequence reads: CASRSGGGAVRSGELFF. Written as DNA, the CDR3 is TGTGCCAGCAGGTCTGGGGGCGGGGCCGTGAGGAGCGGGGAGCTGTTTTTT.

The chain combines TRBV6-5 with TRBJ1-2, with D perhaps TRBD1 (6 bases). Trimming removed 6 bases from V and 10 bases from J, with 21 bases in between. The CDR3 runs to 14 residues. Germline CDR1 is MNHEY and CDR2 is SVGAGI. CDR3 DNA sequence: TGTGCCAGCAGCCGACAGGTACCCATATGGGACTACACCTTC. Its translation: CASSRQVPIWDYTF.

V is TRBV5-1 and J is TRBJ2-3; the D is unclear. The germline V gene encodes CDR1 SGHRS and CDR2 YFSETQ. The V and J ends lost 5 bases and 1 base respectively, with 11 bases between them. The length of the CDR3 is 14 residues. The CDR3 DNA reads TGCGCCAGCAGAAGGTCAGGCGGCACAGATACGCAGTATTTT. Translation gives CASRRSGGTDTQYF.

The rearrangement uses TRBV7-9 and TRBJ1-2, with D uncertain. V lost 3 bases, J lost 5 bases, and 13 bases lay in between. The CDR3 has 14 amino acids. Germline CDR1 reads SEHNR; CDR2 reads FQNEAQ (reference sequence). In DNA, the CDR3 is TGTGCCAGCAGCTTTGGCTCAGCTCCTTATGGCTACACCTTC. Protein sequence: CASSFGSAPYGYTF.

This chain joins TRBV12-5 and TRBJ2-7, with 11 bases fitting TRBD2. Germline-derived CDR1 and CDR2 are LGHNT and FRNRAP. The V gene end was trimmed by 7 bases and the J gene end by 0 bases; junction bases not matched to a gene: 8. This CDR3 spans 16 amino acids. The CDR3 DNA is TGTGCTAGTGCCCTAGCGGGAGGCCCTAGCTCCTACGAGCAGTACTTC. Amino acids: CASALAGGPSSYEQYF.

The chain links TRBV13 to TRBJ2-5; 13 positions match TRBD2. CDR1 is PRHDT and CDR2 is FYEKMQ in the germline V gene (reference sequence). CDR3 size: 16 residues. The junction had 5 bases not matched to a gene; V was cut back by 2 bases and J by 5 bases. CDR3 bases: TGTGCCAGCAGCTTACGGCGACTAGCGGGGGGTGAGACCCAGTACTTC. It codes for CASSLRRLAGGETQYF.

V gene TRBV4-1 combines with J gene TRBJ1-6; no clear D gene. The CDR3 has 14 amino acids. Germline lookup yields CDR1 MGHRA and CDR2 YSYEKL. Between the trimmed V and J ends, which lost 8 bases and 2 bases, there was a span of 10 bases. The CDR3 protein is CASDPGAYNSPLHF. For the CDR3, the DNA is TGCGCCAGCGATCCGGGCGCCTATAATTCACCCCTCCACTTT.

The chain joins TRBV18 to TRBJ2-5, with 7 bases lining up with TRBD1. CDR1 is KGHSH and CDR2 is LQKENI in the germline V gene. J lost 5 bases, V lost 2 bases, and 5 bases had no gene match. The CDR3 contains 14 residues. Here the CDR3 DNA reads TGTGCCAGCTCACCAACGACAGGGACGGAGACCCAGTACTTC. Translation gives CASSPTTGTETQYF. Full variable domain (outside the CDR3, taken from reference TRBV18 and TRBJ2-5): NAGVMQNPRHLVRRRGQEARLRCSPMKGHSHVYWYRQLPEEGLKFMVYLQKENIIDESGMPKERFSAEFPKEGPSILRIQQVVRGDSAAYFCASSPTTGTETQYFGPGTRLLVL.

The chain combines TRBV30 with TRBJ1-1; TRBD1 matches at 9 bases. This CDR3 contains 13 residues. In germline, CDR1 is GTSNPN, CDR2 SVGIG (reference sequence). V dropped 4 bases and J dropped 4; count of bases not matched to a gene: 4. The CDR3 reads CAWKRQGGTEAFF. As DNA, the CDR3 is TGTGCCTGGAAGAGACAGGGGGGCACTGAAGCTTTCTTT.

This clone was seen only once. The chain carries TRBV14 and TRBJ2-2, with 9 bases matching TRBD2. V lost 4 bases to trimming and J lost 4 bases; unmatched junction nucleotides: 10. Germline V gives CDR1 SGHDN, CDR2 FVKESK. The CDR3 has 17 residues. CDR3 loop: CASSPSPGLAATGELFF. The CDR3 DNA reads as TGTGCCAGCAGCCCATCACCGGGACTAGCAGCCACCGGGGAGCTGTTTTTT.

This clone was seen once. V and J are TRBV5-1 and TRBJ2-2, with D possibly being TRBD1 (6 bases). The CDR3 contains 15 residues. CDR1 and CDR2 (germline): SGHRS, YFSETQ. The germline V and J ends were trimmed by 2 bases and 2 bases, with 10 bases remaining between them. The CDR3 loop is CASSFTGINTGELFF. For the CDR3, the DNA is TGCGCCAGCAGCTTTACAGGGATTAACACCGGGGAGCTGTTTTTT.

The rearrangement uses TRBV30 and TRBJ1-1; possible D gene TRBD1, 6 bases. The CDR3 extends over 14 amino acids. Trimming shortened V by 1 base and J by 0 bases, and 9 bases separated the two germline ends. Germline-derived CDR1 and CDR2 are GTSNPN and SVGIG (reference sequence). Here the CDR3 reads CAWSGQALNTEAFF. CDR3 DNA sequence: TGTGCCTGGAGTGGACAGGCCCTGAACACTGAAGCTTTCTTT.

The V call is TRBV5-1, the J call TRBJ1-6; perhaps TRBD1 as D (6 bases). The V and J ends lost 4 bases and 7 bases respectively, with 15 bases between them. This CDR3 region has 15 residues. Germline CDR1 and CDR2: SGHRS and YFSETQ. In DNA, the CDR3 is TGCGCCAGCAGCCTATACAGGGAAACGAATTCACCCCTCCACTTT. It codes for CASSLYRETNSPLHF.

The gene calls are TRBV11-2 and TRBJ2-6; TRBD1 matches 9 bases. V shed 0 bases and J 5 bases; nucleotides not matched to a gene: 11. Germline assignment: CDR1 SGHAT and CDR2 FQNNGV. The CDR3 length is 19 residues. DNA of the CDR3: TGTGCCAGCAGCTTAGACTTTAGGACAGGGGCTCTTAGGGCCAACGTCCTGACTTTC. It specifies CASSLDFRTGALRANVLTF.

The chain has TRBV5-6 and TRBJ1-5; the D gene is possibly TRBD1 (6 bases). Trimming cost V 4 bases and J 12 bases, with 23 bases left between them. CDR1 is SGHDT, CDR2 YYEEEE, per germline. The CDR3 runs to 15 residues. The CDR3 sequence: CASSLRGGRTDDQHF. Written as DNA, the CDR3 is TGTGCCAGCAGCCTGAGAGGGGGTAGGACGGATGACCAGCATTTT.

The V and J genes are TRBV4-1 and TRBJ2-6, with 10 positions matching TRBD1. Losses at the gene ends were 3 bases for V and 1 base for J; bases not matched to a gene: 12. CDR3 size: 20 residues. Germline lookup yields CDR1 MGHRA and CDR2 YSYEKL. Here the CDR3 DNA reads TGCGCCAGCAGCCAGAGGGACAGGGGAGGCTCAAGGTCTGGGGCCAACGTCCTGACTTTC. Residues: CASSQRDRGGSRSGANVLTF.

This chain uses TRBV6-5 with TRBJ2-5; TRBD1 matches at 7 bases. The CDR3 length is 14 residues. The germline gives CDR1 MNHEY, CDR2 SVGAGI. V gave up 6 bases and J gave up 4 bases; unmatched junction bases: 8. CDR3: CASSSDRARETQYF. As DNA, the CDR3 is TGTGCCAGCAGCTCCGACAGGGCTAGAGAGACCCAGTACTTC.

V gene TRBV10-3 combines with J gene TRBJ2-7; D is unclear. This CDR3 has 12 residues. Germline assignment: CDR1 ENHRY and CDR2 SYGVKD. Deletions cut 4 bases from V and 0 bases from J, with 4 bases between. The CDR3: CAISAVSYEQYF. The DNA for the CDR3 is TGTGCCATCAGTGCCGTCTCCTACGAGCAGTACTTC.

The genes are TRBV28 and TRBJ1-2; weak D call: TRBD1 (6 bases). From germline, CDR1 is MDHEN and CDR2 SYDVKM. Trimming pared 6 bases from V and 5 bases from J, leaving 22 bases between. This CDR3 contains 16 residues. CDR3 protein: CASRTLGGGKGYGYTF. The CDR3 DNA is TGTGCCAGCAGGACTTTAGGAGGGGGAAAGGGGTATGGCTACACCTTC.